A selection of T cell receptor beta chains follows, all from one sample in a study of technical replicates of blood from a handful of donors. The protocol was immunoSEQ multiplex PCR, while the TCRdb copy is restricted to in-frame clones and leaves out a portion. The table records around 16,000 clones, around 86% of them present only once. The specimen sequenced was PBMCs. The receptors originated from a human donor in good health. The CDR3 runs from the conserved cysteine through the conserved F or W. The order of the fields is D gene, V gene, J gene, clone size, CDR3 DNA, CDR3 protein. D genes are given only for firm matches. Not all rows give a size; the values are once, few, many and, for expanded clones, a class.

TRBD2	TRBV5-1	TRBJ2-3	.	TGCGCCAGCAGCCCGGGACTAGCGAACACAGATACGCAGTATTTT	CASSPGLANTDTQYF
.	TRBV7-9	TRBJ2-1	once	TGTGCCAGCAGCTCCGACATGGGCTCCTACAATGAGCAGTTCTTC	CASSSDMGSYNEQFF
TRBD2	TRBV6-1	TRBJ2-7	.	TGTGCCAGCAGTAACCTCGGGGGGGCCTACGAGCAGTACTTC	CASSNLGGAYEQYF
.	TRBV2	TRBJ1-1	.	TGTGCCAGCCTTCCCTGGAGTTATGAAGCTTTCTTT	CASLPWSYEAFF
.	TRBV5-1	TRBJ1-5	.	TGCGCCAGCAGTGGAGGAAATAGCAATCAGCCCCAGCATTTT	CASSGGNSNQPQHF
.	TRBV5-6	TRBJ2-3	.	TGTGCCAGCAGTCAGCCCTCAGGGGTGGGCACAGATACGCAGTATTTT	CASSQPSGVGTDTQYF
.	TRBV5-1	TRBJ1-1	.	TGCGCCAGCAGCTTGGCCGGAGGGTACACTGAAGCTTTCTTT	CASSLAGGYTEAFF
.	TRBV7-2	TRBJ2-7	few	TGTGCCAGCAGCCACCCTCCGGGACTCGGCTACGAGCAGTACTTC	CASSHPPGLGYEQYF
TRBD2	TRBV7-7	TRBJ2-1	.	TGTGCCAGCAGCTCAGGACTAGCGGGACAGGAGCAGTTCTTC	CASSSGLAGQEQFF
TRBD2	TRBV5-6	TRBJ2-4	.	TGTGCCAGCAGCTTGACGGGGGGGCTAGGGAAAAACATTCAGTACTTC	CASSLTGGLGKNIQYF
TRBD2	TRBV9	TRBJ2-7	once	TGTGCCAGCAGCGTAGCCCCTATAGCGGGAGAGGCCGAGCAGTACTTC	CASSVAPIAGEAEQYF
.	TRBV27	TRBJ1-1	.	TGTGCCAGCACCTCACGGGGGGCGGGTGAAGCTTTCTTT	CASTSRGAGEAFF
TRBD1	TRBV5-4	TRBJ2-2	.	TGTGCCAGCAGCTTGGAACAGGGGGTCGGGGAGCTGTTTTTT	CASSLEQGVGELFF
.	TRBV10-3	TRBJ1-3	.	TGTGCCATCACTCTAGGGAGAGGAAACACCATATATTTT	CAITLGRGNTIYF
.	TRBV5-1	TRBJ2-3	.	TGCGCCAGCAGCCTAAGGCCGGAGGGAAACACAGATACGCAGTATTTT	CASSLRPEGNTDTQYF
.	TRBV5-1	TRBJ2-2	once	TGCGCCAGCAGCTTGAGAGTCAACACCGGGGAGCTGTTTTTT	CASSLRVNTGELFF